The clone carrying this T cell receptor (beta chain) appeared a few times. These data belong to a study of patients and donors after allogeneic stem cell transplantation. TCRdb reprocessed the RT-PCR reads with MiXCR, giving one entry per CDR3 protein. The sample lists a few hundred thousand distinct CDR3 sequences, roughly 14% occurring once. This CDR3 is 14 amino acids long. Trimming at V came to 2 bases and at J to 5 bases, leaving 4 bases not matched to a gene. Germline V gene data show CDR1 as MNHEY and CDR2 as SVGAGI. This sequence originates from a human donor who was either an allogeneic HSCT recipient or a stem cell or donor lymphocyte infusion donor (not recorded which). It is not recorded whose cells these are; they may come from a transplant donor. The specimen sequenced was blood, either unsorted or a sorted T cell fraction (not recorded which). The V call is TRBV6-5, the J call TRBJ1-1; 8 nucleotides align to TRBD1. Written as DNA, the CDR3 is TGTGCCAGCAGTTACGCTACAGGGGGGACTGAAGCTTTCTTT. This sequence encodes CASSYATGGTEAFF.